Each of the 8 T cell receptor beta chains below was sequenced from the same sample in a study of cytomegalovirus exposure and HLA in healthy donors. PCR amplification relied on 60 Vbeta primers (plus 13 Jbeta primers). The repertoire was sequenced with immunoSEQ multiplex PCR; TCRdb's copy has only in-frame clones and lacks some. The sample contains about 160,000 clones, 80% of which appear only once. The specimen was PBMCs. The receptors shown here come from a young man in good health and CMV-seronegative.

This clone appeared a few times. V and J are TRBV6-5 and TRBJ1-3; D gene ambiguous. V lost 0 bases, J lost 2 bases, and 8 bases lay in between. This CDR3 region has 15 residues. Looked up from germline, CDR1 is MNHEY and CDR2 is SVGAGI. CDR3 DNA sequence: TGTGCCAGCAGTTACTCTACCAGCGCTGGAAACACCATATATTTT. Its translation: CASSYSTSAGNTIYF.

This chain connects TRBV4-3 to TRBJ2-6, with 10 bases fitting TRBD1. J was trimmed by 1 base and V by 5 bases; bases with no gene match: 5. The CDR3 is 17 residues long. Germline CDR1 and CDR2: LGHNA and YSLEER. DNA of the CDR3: TGCGCCAGCAGCTCGGGGACAGGGGCTTCTGGGGCCAACGTCCTGACTTTC. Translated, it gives CASSSGTGASGANVLTF.

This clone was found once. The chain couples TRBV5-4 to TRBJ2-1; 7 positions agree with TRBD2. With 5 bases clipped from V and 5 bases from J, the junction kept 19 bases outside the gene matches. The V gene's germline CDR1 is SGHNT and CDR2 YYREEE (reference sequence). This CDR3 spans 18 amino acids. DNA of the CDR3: TGTGCCAGCAGTTTCCTACCGGGGGGATTACTTCTCCACAATGAGCAGTTCTTC. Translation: CASSFLPGGLLLHNEQFF.

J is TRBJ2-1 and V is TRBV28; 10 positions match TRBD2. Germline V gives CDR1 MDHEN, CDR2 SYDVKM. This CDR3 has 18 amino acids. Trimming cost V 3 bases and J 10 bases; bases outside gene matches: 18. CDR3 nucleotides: TGTGCCAGCAGTTTTGAAAGCGGGAGGGCCTTCTTATCGCGGGAGCAGTTCTTC. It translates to CASSFESGRAFLSREQFF.

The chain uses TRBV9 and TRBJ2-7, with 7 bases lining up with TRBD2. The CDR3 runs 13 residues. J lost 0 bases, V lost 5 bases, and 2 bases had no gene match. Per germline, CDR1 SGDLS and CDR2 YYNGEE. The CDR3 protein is CASSKRDSYEQYF. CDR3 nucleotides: TGTGCCAGCAGTAAGCGGGACTCCTACGAGCAGTACTTC. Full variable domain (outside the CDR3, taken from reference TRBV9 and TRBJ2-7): DSGVTQTPKHLITATGQRVTLRCSPRSGDLSVYWYQQSLDQGLQFLIQYYNGEERAKGNILERFSAQQFPDLHSELNLSSLELGDSALYFCASSKRDSYEQYFGPGTRLTVT.

The DNA of the CDR3 is TGTGCCACCAGCGGCCACCGGGACAGACAGAATAGCAAAAACATTCAGTACTTC. Translating it yields CATSGHRDRQNSKNIQYF. The V call is TRBV15, the J call TRBJ2-4; 7 bases match TRBD1. Germline CDR1 LNHNV, CDR2 YYDKDF (reference sequence). The V and J ends lost 5 bases and 3 bases, in that order; junction bases with no gene match: 16. CDR3 size: 18 residues.

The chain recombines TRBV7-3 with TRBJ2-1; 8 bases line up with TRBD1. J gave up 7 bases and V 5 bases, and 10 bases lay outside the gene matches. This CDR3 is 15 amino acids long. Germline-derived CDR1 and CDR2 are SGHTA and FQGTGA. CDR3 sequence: CASSLDRGSRNEQFF. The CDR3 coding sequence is TGTGCCAGCAGCCTCGACAGGGGTAGTAGGAATGAGCAGTTCTTC.

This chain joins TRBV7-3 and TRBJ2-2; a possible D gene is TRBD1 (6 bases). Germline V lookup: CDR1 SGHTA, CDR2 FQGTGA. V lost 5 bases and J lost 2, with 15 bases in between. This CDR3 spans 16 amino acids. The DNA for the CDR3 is TGTGCCAGCAGCAAACCAGGGGACCCAAACACCGGGGAGCTGTTTTTT. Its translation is CASSKPGDPNTGELFF.